Sequencing of this T cell receptor beta chain was carried out in a study of T cells in localized non-small cell lung cancer. Overall study findings and caveats: Higher blood T cell density tracked longer overall survival. The highest T cell clonality was in uninvolved adjacent lung, above tumor. Adjacent lung tissue had a median about 52 of the top 100 clones found in the tumor.

Comments on this clone: Its antigen is unknown.

This CDR3 is 14 amino acids long. V lost 2 bases and J lost 4, with 12 bases in between. From germline, CDR1 is KGHSH and CDR2 LQKENI. TCRdb's table, derived via immunoSEQ multiplex PCR, lists solely in-frame clones and lacks some. The sample gives 3,000 to 4,000 clones, roughly a fifth of which show up once; approximately 5% is in the top ten. The TCR was taken from a female donor aged 60 or older with stage II lung adenocarcinoma. The rearrangement joins TRBV18 to TRBJ2-7; possibly TRBD1 or TRBD2 for D (5 bases each). The sequencing used lung tumor tissue, collected before any cancer treatment. The CDR3 bases are TGTGCCAGCTCACCATACTCAGGGAGATACGAGCAGTACTTC. This sequence encodes CASSPYSGRYEQYF.